This T cell receptor (beta chain) was retrieved from a study of blood T cells in healthy people across ages. Germline assignment: CDR1 MNHEY and CDR2 SVGAGI. V lost 6 bases, J lost 10 bases, and 9 bases stayed unmatched. CDR3 length: 13 residues. A second PCR of roughly 7 to 11 cycles used a sample-barcoded 5' primer and a J-beta primer mix. TCRdb re-derived calls from the 5' RACE reads in MiXCR, one entry per CDR3 protein. This sample yields 1.2 million to 1.5 million distinct CDR3 sequences, of which around 59% are seen a single time; roughly 6.3% belongs to the top ten. This sequence originates from a man between 18 and 29 years old in good health. Sequenced sample: blood. This chain joins TRBV6-5 and TRBJ2-1, with TRBD2 matching over 7 bases. CDR3 residues: CASSLAVKNEQFF. CDR3 sequence (DNA): TGTGCCAGCAGCCTAGCGGTAAAGAACGAGCAGTTCTTC.